Sequencing of this T cell receptor (beta chain) was carried out in a study of blood T cell repertoires in COVID-19. At the level of the study: The United States, Italy and Spain provided the acute and convalescent COVID-19 samples. T cells, B-cell-depleted T cells, or PBMCs supplied cDNA or gDNA.

The germline CDR1 and CDR2 sequences are SGHNT and YENEEA. Trimming at V came to 5 bases and at J to 4 bases, leaving 5 bases not matched to a gene. The CDR3 has 14 amino acids. Original processing methods: Nucleated cell number was recorded as an estimate derived from reference gene primer amplification. Generated by immunoSEQ multiplex PCR, the TCRdb table keeps only in-frame clones and is missing some. V and J calls and clone size come straight from that table; D and trimming were deduced from the DNA. The profile shows over 100,000 clones, 85% to 90% of them singletons. This sequence originates from an older man with acute or convalescent COVID-19. The specimen sequenced was peripheral blood. The rearrangement links TRBV11-3 to TRBJ2-3; 8 bases are shared with TRBD2. The CDR3 coding sequence is TGTGCCAGCAGCCCAGGACTAGCTTCAGATACGCAGTATTTT. Translation: CASSPGLASDTQYF.